This T cell receptor beta chain was sequenced during a study of metastatic and nonmetastatic thyroid tumors. Across the study: Repertoire comparisons spanned blood and tumor or nodule tissue from malignant and benign thyroid patients.

The germline V gene encodes CDR1 LGHNA and CDR2 YSLEER. There are 15 residues in the CDR3. V lost 0 bases and J lost 9, with 15 bases in between. TCRdb re-analyzed the PCR reads using MiXCR. This table has more than 65,000 clones, 13% to 15% appearing once. Until they underwent thyroid surgery, no patient had received any treatment. This clone was seen ten or more times. The V call is TRBV4-3, the J call TRBJ2-1, with D maybe TRBD2 (5 bases). Sequenced material: blood. The receptor was isolated from a male donor with papillary thyroid cancer or a benign thyroid nodule (not recorded which). Some clones in this sample may be carry-over from other donors' samples. The CDR3 nucleotides are TGCGCCAGCAGCCAAGACGTACTCGGGGTGGGTGAGCAGTTCTTC. Its translation is CASSQDVLGVGEQFF.